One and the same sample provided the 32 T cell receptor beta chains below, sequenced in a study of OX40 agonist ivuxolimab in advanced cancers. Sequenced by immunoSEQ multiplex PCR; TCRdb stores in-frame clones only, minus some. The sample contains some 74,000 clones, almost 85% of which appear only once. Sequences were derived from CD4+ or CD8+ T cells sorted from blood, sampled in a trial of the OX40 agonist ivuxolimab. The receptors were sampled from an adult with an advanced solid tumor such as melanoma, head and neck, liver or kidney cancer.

As DNA, the CDR3 is TGCGCCAGCAGCTCCGACACAGCGGACTACAATGAGCAGTTCTTC. It yields the protein CASSSDTADYNEQFF. The rearrangement joins TRBV10-1 to TRBJ2-1; possibly TRBD2 for D (5 bases). Trimming left V 6 bases short and J 3 bases short, with 15 bases between. The CDR3 runs 15 residues. CDR1 WNHNN and CDR2 SYGVQD come from the germline V gene (reference sequence).

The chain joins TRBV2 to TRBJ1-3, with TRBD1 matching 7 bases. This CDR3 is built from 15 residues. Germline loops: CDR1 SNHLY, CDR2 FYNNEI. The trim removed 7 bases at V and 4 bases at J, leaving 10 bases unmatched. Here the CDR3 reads CASTPEGAAGNTIYF. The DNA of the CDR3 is TGTGCCAGCACCCCAGAGGGGGCGGCCGGAAACACCATATATTTT. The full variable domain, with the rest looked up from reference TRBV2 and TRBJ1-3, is EPEVTQTPSHQVTQMGQEVILRCVPISNHLYFYWYRQILGQKVEFLVSFYNNEISEKSEIFDDQFSVERPDGSNFTLKIRSTKLEDSAMYFCASTPEGAAGNTIYFGEGSWLTVV.

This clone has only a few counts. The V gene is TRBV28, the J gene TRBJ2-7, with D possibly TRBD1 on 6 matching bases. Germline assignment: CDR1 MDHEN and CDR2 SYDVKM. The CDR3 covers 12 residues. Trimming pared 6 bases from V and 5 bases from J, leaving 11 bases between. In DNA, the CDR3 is TGTGCCAGCAGCACAGGGTTCCACGAGCAGTACTTC. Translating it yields CASSTGFHEQYF.

CDR3 DNA sequence: TGTGCCAGCAGATACGGTGGGGACAGGGAAAACGAGCAGTACTTC. It codes for CASRYGGDRENEQYF. The chain recombines TRBV6-6 with TRBJ2-7, with 9 bases lining up with TRBD1. The CDR3 is made up of 15 amino acids. V shed 6 bases and J 5 bases; nucleotides not matched to a gene: 11. Per the germline V gene, CDR1 is MNHNY and CDR2 is SVGAGI (reference sequence).

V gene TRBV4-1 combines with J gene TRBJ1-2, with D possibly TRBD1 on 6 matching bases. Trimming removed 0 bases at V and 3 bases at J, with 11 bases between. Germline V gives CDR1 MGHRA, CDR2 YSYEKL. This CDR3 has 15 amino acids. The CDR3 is CASSQDQQGYYGYTF. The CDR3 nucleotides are TGCGCCAGCAGCCAAGACCAACAGGGATACTATGGCTACACCTTC.

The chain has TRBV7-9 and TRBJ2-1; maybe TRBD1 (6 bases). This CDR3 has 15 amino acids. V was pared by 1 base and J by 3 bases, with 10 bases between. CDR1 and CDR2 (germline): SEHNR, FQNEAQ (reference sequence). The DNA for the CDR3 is TGTGCCAGCAGCTTAGGTCAGGGGCTCTACAATGAGCAGTTCTTC. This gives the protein CASSLGQGLYNEQFF.

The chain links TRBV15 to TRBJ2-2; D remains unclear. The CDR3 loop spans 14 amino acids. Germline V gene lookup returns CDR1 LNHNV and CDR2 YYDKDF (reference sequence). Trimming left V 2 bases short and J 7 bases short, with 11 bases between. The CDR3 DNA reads TGTGCCACCAGCAGACCCTCGGTGGGCGGGGAGCTGTTTTTT. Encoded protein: CATSRPSVGGELFF.

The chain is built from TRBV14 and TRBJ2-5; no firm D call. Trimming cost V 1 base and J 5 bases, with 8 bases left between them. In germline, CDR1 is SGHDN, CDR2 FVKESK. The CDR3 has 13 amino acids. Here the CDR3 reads CASSQGFGETQYF. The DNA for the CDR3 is TGTGCCAGCAGCCAAGGGTTCGGGGAGACCCAGTACTTC.

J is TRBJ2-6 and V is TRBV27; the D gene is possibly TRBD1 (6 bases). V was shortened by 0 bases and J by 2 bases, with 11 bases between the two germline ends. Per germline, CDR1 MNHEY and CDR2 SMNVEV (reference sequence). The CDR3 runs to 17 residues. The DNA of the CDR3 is TGTGCCAGCAGTTTATCCCGACAGGAGACTGGGGCCAACGTCCTGACTTTC. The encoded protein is CASSLSRQETGANVLTF.

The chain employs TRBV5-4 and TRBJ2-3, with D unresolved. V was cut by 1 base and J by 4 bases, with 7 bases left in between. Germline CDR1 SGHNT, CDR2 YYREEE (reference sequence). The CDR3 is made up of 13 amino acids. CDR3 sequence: CASSLQVPDTQYF. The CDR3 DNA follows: TGTGCCAGCAGCTTGCAGGTCCCAGATACGCAGTATTTT.

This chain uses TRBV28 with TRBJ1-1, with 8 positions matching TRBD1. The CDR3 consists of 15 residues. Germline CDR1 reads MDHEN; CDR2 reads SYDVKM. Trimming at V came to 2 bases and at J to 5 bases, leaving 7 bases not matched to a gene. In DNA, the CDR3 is TGTGCCAGCAGTTTACCCGACAGGGGAGGTACTGAAGCTTTCTTT. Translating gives CASSLPDRGGTEAFF.

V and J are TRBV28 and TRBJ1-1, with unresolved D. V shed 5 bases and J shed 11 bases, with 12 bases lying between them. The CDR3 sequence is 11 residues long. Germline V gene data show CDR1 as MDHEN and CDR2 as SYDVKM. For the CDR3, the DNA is TGTGCCAGCAGTCGGGTTCGGGAGGCTTTCTTT. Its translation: CASSRVREAFF.

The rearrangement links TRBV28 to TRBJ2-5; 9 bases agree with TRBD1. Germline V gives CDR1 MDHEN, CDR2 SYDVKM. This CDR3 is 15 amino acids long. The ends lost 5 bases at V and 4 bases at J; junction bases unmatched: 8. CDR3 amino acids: CASSLGTGLGETQYF. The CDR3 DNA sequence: TGTGCCAGCAGTCTAGGGACAGGGTTGGGAGAGACCCAGTACTTC.

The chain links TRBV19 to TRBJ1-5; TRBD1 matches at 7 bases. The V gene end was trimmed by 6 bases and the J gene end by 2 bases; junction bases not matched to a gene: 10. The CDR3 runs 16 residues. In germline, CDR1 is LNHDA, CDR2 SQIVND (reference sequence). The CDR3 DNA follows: TGTGCCAGTAGGGTTAGGGGGCAGGGAGGCAATCAGCCCCAGCATTTT. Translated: CASRVRGQGGNQPQHF.

The CDR3 region is CASSFRTSGVEQYF. As DNA, the CDR3 is TGTGCCAGCAGTTTTAGGACTAGCGGTGTCGAGCAGTACTTC. This chain connects TRBV28 to TRBJ2-7, with TRBD2 identical over 10 bases. The CDR3 extends over 14 amino acids. J gave up 6 bases and V 3 bases, and 5 bases lay outside the gene matches. CDR1 and CDR2 from the germline V gene are MDHEN and SYDVKM.

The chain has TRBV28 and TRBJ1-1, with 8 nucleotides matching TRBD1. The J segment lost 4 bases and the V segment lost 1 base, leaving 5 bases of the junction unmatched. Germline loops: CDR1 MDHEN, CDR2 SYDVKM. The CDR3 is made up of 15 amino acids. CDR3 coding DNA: TGTGCCAGCAGTTTATCCGGACAGGGCGGCACTGAAGCTTTCTTT. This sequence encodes CASSLSGQGGTEAFF. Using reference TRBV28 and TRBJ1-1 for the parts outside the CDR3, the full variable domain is DVKVTQSSRYLVKRTGEKVFLECVQDMDHENMFWYRQDPGLGLRLIYFSYDVKMKEKGDIPEGYSVSREKKERFSLILESASTNQTSMYLCASSLSGQGGTEAFFGQGTRLTVV.

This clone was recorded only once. The CDR3 sequence: CASSVGEGGAYEQYF. The CDR3 DNA reads as TGTGCCAGCAGCGTAGGTGAGGGAGGGGCCTACGAGCAGTACTTC. The rearrangement joins TRBV9 to TRBJ2-7, with 7 bases fitting TRBD2. With 0 bases clipped from V and 2 bases from J, the junction kept 5 bases outside the gene matches. The CDR3 has 15 amino acids. The germline CDR1 and CDR2 sequences are SGDLS and YYNGEE.

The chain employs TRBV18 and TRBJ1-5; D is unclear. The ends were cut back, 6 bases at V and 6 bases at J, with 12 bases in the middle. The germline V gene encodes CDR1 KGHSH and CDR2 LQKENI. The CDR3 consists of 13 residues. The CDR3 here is CASSSGVGQPQHF. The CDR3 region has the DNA TGTGCCAGCTCGTCCGGTGTGGGTCAGCCCCAGCATTTT. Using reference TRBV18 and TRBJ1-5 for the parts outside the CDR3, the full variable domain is NAGVMQNPRHLVRRRGQEARLRCSPMKGHSHVYWYRQLPEEGLKFMVYLQKENIIDESGMPKERFSAEFPKEGPSILRIQQVVRGDSAAYFCASSSGVGQPQHFGDGTRLSIL.

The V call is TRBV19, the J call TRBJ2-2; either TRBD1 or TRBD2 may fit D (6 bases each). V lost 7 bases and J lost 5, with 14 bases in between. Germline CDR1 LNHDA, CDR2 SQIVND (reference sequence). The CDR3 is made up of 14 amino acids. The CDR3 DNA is TGTGCCAGTAATAAAGGGGGGTTGACCGGGGAGCTGTTTTTT. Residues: CASNKGGLTGELFF. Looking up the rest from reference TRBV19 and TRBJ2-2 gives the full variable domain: DGGITQSPKYLFRKEGQNVTLSCEQNLNHDAMYWYRQDPGQGLRLIYYSQIVNDFQKGDIAEGYSVSREKKESFPLTVTSAQKNPTAFYLCASNKGGLTGELFFGEGSRLTVL.

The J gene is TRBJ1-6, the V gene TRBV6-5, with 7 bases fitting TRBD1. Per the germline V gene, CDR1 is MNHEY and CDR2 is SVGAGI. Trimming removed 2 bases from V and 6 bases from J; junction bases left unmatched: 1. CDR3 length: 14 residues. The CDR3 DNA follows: TGTGCCAGCAGTTACGACAGGGTTAATTCACCCCTCCACTTT. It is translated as CASSYDRVNSPLHF.

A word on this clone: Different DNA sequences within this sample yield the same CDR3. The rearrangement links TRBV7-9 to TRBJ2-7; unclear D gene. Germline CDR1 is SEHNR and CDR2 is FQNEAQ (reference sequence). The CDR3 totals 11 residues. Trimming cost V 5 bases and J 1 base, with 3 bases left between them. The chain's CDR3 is CASSTSYEQYF. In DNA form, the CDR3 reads TGTGCCAGCAGCACTTCCTACGAGCAGTACTTC.

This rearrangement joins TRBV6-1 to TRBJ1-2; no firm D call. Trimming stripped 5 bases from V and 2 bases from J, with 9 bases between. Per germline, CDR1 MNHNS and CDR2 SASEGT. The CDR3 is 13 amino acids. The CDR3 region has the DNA TGTGCCAGCAGTATCAGGACCAACTATGGCTACACCTTC. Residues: CASSIRTNYGYTF.

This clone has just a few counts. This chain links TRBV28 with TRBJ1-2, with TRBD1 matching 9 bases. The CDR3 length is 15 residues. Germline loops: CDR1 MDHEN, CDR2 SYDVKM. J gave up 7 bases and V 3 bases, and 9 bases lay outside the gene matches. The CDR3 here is CASSFQNGTGSGYTF. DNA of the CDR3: TGTGCCAGCAGTTTCCAGAACGGGACAGGGAGTGGCTACACCTTC.

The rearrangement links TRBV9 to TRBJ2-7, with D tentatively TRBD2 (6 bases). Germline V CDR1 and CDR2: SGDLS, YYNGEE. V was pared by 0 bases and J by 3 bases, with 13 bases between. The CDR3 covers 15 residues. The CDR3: CASSVEDGSFYEQYF. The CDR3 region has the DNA TGTGCCAGCAGCGTAGAAGACGGGAGTTTCTACGAGCAGTACTTC.

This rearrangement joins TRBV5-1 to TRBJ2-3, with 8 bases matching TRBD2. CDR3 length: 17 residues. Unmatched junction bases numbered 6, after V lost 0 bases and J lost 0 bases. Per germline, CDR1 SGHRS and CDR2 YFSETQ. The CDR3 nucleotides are TGCGCCAGCAGCTTGGCCGTGACTAGCGAAAGCACAGATACGCAGTATTTT. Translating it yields CASSLAVTSESTDTQYF.

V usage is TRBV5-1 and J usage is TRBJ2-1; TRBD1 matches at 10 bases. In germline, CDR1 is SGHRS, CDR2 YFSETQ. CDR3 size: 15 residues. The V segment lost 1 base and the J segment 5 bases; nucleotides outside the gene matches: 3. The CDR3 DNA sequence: TGCGCCAGCAGCTTGTTCGGGACAGGGGACAATGAGCAGTTCTTC. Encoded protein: CASSLFGTGDNEQFF.

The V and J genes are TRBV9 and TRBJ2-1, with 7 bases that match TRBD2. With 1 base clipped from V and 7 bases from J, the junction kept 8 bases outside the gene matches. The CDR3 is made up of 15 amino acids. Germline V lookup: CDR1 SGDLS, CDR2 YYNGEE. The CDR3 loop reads CASSVQWEGWNEQFF. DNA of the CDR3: TGTGCCAGCAGCGTACAATGGGAGGGCTGGAATGAGCAGTTCTTC.

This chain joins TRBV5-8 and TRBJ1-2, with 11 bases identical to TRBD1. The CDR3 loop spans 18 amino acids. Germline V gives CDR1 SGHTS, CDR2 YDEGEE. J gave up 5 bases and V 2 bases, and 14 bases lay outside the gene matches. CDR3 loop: CASSLTGWTGGGWYGYTF. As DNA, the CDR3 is TGTGCCAGCAGCTTAACCGGTTGGACAGGGGGCGGCTGGTATGGCTACACCTTC.

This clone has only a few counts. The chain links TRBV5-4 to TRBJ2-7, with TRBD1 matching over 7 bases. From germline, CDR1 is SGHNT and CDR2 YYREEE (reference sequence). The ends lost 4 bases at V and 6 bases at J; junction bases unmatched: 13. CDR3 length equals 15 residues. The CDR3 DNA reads TGTGCCAGCAGCCGGGACAGACCCGGGATGGGCGAGCAGTACTTC. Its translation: CASSRDRPGMGEQYF.

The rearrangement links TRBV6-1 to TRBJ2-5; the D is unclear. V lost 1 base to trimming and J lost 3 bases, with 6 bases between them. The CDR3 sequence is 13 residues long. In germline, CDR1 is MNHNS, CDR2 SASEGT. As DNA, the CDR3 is TGTGCCAGCAGTGAAGTAAGAGAAGAGACCCAGTACTTC. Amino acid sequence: CASSEVREETQYF.

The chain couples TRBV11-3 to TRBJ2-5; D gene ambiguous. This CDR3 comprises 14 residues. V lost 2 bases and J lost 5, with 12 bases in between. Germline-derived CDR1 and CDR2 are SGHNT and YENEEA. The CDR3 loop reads CASSLTRESETQYF. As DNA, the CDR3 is TGTGCCAGCAGCTTAACACGAGAGTCCGAGACCCAGTACTTC. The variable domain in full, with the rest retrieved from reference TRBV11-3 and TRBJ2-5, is EAGVVQSPRYKIIEKKQPVAFWCNPISGHNTLYWYLQNLGQGPELLIRYENEEAVDDSQLPKDRFSAERLKGVDSTLKIQPAELGDSAVYLCASSLTRESETQYFGPGTRLLVL.

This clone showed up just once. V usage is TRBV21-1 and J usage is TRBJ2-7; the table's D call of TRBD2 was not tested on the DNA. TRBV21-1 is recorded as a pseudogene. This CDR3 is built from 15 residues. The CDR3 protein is CASNFCTQLSYEQYF. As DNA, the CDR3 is TGTGCCAGCAATTTCTGCACCCAACTCTCCTACGAGCAGTACTTC.